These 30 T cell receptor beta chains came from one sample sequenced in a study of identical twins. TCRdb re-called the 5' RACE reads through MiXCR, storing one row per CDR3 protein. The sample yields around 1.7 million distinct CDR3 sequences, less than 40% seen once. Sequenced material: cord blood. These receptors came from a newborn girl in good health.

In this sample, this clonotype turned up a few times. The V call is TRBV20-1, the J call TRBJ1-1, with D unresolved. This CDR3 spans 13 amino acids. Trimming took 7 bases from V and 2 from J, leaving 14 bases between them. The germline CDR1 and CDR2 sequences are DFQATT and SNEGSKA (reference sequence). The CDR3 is CSVPYPFNTEAFF. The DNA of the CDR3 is TGCAGTGTACCATATCCCTTTAACACTGAAGCTTTCTTT.

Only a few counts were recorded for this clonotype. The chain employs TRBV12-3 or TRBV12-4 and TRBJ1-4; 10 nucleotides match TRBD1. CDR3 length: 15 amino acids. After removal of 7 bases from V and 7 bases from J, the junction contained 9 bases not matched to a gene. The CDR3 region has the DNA TGTGCCAGCACCCCAAGGACAGGGGGAATTGAAAAACTGTTTTTT. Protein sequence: CASTPRTGGIEKLFF.

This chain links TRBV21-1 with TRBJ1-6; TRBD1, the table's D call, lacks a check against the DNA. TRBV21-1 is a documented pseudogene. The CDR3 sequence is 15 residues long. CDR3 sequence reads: CASSKAGTGASPLHF. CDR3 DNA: TGTGCCAGCAGCAAAGCAGGGACAGGGGCTTCACCCCTCCACTTT.

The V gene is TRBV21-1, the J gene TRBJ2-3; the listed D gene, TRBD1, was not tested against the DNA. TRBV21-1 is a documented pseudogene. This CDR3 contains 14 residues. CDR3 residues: CASIGQVRTDTQYF. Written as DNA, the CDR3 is TGTGCCAGCATTGGACAGGTTCGCACAGATACGCAGTATTTT.

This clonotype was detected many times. For the CDR3, the DNA is TGCAGTGCTAGACTAGCGGGAGCAGATACGCAGTATTTT. Translation gives CSARLAGADTQYF. This rearrangement joins TRBV20-1 to TRBJ2-3, with 10 nucleotides matching TRBD2. CDR1 is DFQATT and CDR2 is SNEGSKA in the germline V gene (reference sequence). The V gene end was trimmed by 2 bases and the J gene end by 4 bases; junction bases not matched to a gene: 0. The CDR3 loop spans 13 amino acids.

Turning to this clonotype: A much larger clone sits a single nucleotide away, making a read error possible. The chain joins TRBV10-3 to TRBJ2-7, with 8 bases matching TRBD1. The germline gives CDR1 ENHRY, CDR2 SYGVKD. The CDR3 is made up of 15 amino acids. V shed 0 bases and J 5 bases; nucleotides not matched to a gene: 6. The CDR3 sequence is CAISESWTGSHEQYF. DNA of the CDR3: TGTGCCATCAGTGAGTCCTGGACAGGGTCCCACGAGCAGTACTTC.

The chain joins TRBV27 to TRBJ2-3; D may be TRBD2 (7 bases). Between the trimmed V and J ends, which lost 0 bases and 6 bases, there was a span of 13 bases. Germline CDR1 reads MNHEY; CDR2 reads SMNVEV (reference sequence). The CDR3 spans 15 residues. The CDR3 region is CASSLSGGPYDTQYF. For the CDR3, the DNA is TGTGCCAGCAGTTTATCGGGGGGGCCCTATGATACGCAGTATTTT.

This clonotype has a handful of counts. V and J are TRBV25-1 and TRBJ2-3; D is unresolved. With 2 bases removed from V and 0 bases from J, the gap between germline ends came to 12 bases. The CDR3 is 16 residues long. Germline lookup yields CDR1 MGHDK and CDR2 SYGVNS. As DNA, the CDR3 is TGTGCCAGCAGTGAAAAGGCTCGGCCTAGCACAGATACGCAGTATTTT. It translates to CASSEKARPSTDTQYF.

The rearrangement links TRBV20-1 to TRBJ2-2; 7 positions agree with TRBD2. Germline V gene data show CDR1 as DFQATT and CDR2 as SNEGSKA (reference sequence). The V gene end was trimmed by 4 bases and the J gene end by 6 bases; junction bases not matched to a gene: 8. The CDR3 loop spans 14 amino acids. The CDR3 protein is CSAIGRLAAGELFF. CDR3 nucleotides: TGCAGTGCTATTGGAAGACTAGCTGCCGGGGAGCTGTTTTTT.

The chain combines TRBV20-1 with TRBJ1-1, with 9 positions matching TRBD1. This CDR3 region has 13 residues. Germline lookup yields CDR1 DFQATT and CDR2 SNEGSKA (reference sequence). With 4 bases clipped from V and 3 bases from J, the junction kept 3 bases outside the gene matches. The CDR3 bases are TGCAGTGCTAAGACAGGGGGGTACACTGAAGCTTTCTTT. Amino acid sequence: CSAKTGGYTEAFF.

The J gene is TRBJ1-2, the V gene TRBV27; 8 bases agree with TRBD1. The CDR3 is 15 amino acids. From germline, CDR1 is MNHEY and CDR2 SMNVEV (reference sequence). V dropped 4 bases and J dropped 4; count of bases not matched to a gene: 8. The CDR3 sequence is CASSSDRDRSYGYTF. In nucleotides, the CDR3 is TGTGCCAGCAGTTCGGACCGGGACAGGTCCTATGGCTACACCTTC.

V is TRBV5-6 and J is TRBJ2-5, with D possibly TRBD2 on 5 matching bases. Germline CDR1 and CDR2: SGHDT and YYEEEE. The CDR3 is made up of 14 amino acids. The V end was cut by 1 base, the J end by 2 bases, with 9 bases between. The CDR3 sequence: CASSLLGVQETQYF. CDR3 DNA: TGTGCCAGCAGCTTGCTGGGAGTGCAAGAGACCCAGTACTTC.

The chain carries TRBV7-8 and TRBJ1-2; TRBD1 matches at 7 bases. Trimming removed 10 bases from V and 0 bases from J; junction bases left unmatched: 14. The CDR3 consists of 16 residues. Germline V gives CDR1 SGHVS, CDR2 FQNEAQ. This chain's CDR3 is CATDRQGRKANYGYTF. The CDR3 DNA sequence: TGTGCCACCGACAGACAGGGTCGGAAAGCTAACTATGGCTACACCTTC.

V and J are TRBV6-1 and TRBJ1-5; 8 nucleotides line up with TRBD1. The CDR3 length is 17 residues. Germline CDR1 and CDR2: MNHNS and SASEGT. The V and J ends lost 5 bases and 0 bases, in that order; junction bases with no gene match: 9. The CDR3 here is CASSRIQGASSNQPQHF. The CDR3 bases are TGTGCCAGCAGTCGGATTCAGGGGGCAAGTAGCAATCAGCCCCAGCATTTT.

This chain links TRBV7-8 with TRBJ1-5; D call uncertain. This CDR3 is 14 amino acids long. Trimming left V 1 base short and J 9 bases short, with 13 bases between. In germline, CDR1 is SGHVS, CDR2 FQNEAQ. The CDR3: CASSLVRTFRPQHF. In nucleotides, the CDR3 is TGTGCCAGCAGCTTAGTTCGTACCTTCCGGCCCCAGCATTTT.

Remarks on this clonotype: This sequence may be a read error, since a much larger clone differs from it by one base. CDR3 coding DNA: TGCAGTGCTAGCCCTAGCTCGACCTACGAGCAGTACTTC. This sequence encodes CSASPSSTYEQYF. The chain recombines TRBV20-1 with TRBJ2-1; D may be TRBD2 (5 bases). The assigned J gene may be wrong: the sequence end matches TRBJ2-7 better. The germline CDR1 and CDR2 sequences are DFQATT and SNEGSKA (reference sequence). The CDR3 loop spans 13 amino acids.

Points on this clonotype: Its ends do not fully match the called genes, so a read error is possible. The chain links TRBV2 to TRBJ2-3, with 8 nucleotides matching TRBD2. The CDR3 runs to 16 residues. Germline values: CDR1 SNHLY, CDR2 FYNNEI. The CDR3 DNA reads TGTGCCAGCAAAAGGCAACTAGCGGCTAGCACGGATACGCAGTATTTT. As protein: CASKRQLAASTDTQYF.

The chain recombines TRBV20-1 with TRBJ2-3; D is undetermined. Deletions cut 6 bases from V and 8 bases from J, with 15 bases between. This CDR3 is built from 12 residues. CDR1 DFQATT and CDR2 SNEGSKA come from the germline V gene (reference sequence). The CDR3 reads CSASRVTTTQYF. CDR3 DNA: TGCAGTGCGAGTAGGGTCACCACTACGCAGTATTTT.

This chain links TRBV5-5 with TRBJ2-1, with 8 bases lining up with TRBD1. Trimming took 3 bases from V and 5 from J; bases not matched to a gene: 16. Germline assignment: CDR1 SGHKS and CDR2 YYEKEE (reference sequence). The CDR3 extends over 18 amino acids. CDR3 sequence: CASSSRDRRGWFDNEQFF. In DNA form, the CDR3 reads TGTGCCAGCAGCTCCAGGGACAGGAGGGGTTGGTTCGACAATGAGCAGTTCTTC.

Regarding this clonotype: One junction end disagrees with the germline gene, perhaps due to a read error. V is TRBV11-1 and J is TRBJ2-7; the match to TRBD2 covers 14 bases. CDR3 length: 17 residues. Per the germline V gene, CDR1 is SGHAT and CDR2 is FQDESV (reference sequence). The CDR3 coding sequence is TGTGCCCGCAGCTTCCGGGGGACTAGCGGGAGTATGAACGAGCAGTACTTC. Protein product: CARSFRGTSGSMNEQYF.

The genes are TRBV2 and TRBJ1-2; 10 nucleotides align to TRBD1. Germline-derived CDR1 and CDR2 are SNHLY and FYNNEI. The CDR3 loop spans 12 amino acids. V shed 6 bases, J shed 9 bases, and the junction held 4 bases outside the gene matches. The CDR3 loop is CASRTGGISYTF. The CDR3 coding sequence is TGTGCCAGCAGGACAGGGGGCATTAGCTACACCTTC.

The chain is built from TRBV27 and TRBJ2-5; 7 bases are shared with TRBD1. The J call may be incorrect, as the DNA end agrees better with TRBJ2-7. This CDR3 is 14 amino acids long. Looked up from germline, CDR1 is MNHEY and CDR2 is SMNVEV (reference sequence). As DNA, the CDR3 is TGTGCCAGCAGTTTATGGGGCAGGGGGTCCGAGCAGTACTTC. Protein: CASSLWGRGSEQYF.

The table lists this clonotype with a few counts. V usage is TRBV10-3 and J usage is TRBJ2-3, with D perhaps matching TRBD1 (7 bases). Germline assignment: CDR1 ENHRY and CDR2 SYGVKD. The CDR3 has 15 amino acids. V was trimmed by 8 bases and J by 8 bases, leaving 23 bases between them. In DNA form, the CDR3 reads TGTGCCATCGGACAGGTGGGCAGTCGGGGAGGTACGCAGTATTTT. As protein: CAIGQVGSRGGTQYF.

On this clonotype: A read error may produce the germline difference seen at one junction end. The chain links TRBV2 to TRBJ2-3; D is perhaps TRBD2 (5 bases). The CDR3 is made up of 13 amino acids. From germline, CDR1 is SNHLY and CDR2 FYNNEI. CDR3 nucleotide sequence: TGTGCCAGCAGCAGCGGACGAGCAGATATGCAGTATTTT. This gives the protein CASSSGRADMQYF.

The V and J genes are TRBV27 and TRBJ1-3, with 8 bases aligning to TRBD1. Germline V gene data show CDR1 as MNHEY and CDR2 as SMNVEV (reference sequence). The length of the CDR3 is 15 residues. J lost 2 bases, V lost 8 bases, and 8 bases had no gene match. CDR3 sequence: CASGSRGQAGNTIYF. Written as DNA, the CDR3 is TGTGCCAGCGGTTCCAGGGGGCAGGCTGGAAACACCATATATTTT.

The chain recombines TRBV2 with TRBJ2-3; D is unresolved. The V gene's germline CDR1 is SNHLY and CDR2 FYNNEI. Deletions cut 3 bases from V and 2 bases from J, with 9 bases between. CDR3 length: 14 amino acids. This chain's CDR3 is CASSEGYPTDTQYF. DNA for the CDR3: TGTGCCAGCAGTGAGGGCTACCCCACAGATACGCAGTATTTT.

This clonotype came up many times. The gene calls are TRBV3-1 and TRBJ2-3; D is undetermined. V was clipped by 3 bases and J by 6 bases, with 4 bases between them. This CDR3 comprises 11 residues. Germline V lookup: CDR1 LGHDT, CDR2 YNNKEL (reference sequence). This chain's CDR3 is CASSHLDTQYF. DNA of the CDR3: TGTGCCAGCAGCCACCTGGATACGCAGTATTTT.

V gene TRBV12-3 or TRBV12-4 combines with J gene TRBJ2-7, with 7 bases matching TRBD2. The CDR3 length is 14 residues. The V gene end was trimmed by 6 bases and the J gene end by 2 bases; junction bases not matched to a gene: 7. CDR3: CASRWGGGTYEQYF. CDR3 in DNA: TGTGCCAGCAGGTGGGGGGGAGGAACCTACGAGCAGTACTTC.

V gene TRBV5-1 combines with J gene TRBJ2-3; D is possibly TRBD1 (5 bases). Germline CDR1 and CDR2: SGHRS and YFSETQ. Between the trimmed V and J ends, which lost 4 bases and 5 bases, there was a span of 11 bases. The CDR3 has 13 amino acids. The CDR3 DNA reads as TGCGCCAGCAGCCCTGAAAGGGGAGATACGCAGTATTTT. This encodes CASSPERGDTQYF.

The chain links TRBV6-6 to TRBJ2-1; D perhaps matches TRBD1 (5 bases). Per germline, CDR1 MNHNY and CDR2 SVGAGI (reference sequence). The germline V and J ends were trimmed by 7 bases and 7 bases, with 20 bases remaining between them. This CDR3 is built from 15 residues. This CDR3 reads CASTEMSRALNEQFF. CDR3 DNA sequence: TGTGCCAGCACGGAGATGAGCAGGGCGCTAAATGAGCAGTTCTTC.